Sequencing of this T cell receptor (beta chain) was carried out in a study of cytomegalovirus exposure and HLA in healthy donors. The repertoire was sequenced with immunoSEQ multiplex PCR; TCRdb's copy has only in-frame clones and lacks some. The sample has about 56,000 clones, just over 90% seen once. The V end was cut by 6 bases, the J end by 8 bases, with 11 bases between. CDR1 is MDHEN, CDR2 SYDVKM, per germline. CDR3 length: 12 amino acids. This clonotype originated in a man between 18 and 35 years old in good health and CMV-seronegative. J is TRBJ2-1 and V is TRBV28; TRBD2 might be the D (5 bases). Sequenced sample: PBMCs. CDR3 sequence reads: CASSPTRDEQFF. The CDR3 region has the DNA TGTGCCAGCAGCCCCACGCGGGATGAGCAGTTCTTC.